Sequencing of this T cell receptor (beta chain) was carried out in a study of blood T cell repertoires in COVID-19. Turning to the study itself: Some COVID-19 samples were acute and others convalescent; all came from the United States, Italy and Spain. T cells, B-cell-depleted T cells, or PBMCs supplied cDNA or gDNA.

The CDR3 is made up of 11 amino acids. V lost 6 bases and J 7 bases, leaving 9 bases between the germline ends. Germline CDR1 and CDR2: SGHTA and FQGNSA. This clone has more than one count but fewer than ten. In the study's own analysis: Researchers report that nucleated cell counts were estimated from reference gene primer amplification. The data were produced by immunoSEQ multiplex PCR, yet TCRdb's version contains in-frame clones alone and is incomplete. That table supplies the V and J calls and clone size; D and trimming were determined from the DNA. Here the sample spans more than 100,000 clones, 60% to 85% being singletons.

V gene TRBV7-2 combines with J gene TRBJ1-1, with D maybe TRBD1 (5 bases). Sequenced sample: peripheral blood. This receptor was obtained from a man between 65 and 80 years old with acute or convalescent COVID-19. This CDR3 reads CASSSRVEAFF. CDR3 in DNA: TGTGCCAGCAGTAGCAGGGTTGAAGCTTTCTTT.